The 15 T cell receptor beta chains listed next were all sequenced from one sample in a study of regulatory T cells in long-lasting Graves disease. For TCR beta, libraries came from iRepertoire HTBI primers and Arm-PCR of CDR3 regions. TCRdb reprocessed the multiplex PCR reads with MiXCR, giving one entry per CDR3 protein. The data show 320,000 or so distinct CDR3 sequences, more than 15% seen once. Time point denoted: newly diagnosed GD, antithyroid drugs for less than 3 months. Researchers made the TCR library from RNA that was extracted from PBMCs. Source: peripheral blood mononuclear cells (PBMCs), taken at new diagnosis, from a patient treated with antithyroid drugs. The receptors stem from a female donor with Graves disease.

There are many counts of this clonotype. The V gene is TRBV11-2, the J gene TRBJ1-2, with 8 positions matching TRBD1. Trimming cost V 2 bases and J 6 bases; bases outside gene matches: 5. Germline lookup yields CDR1 SGHAT and CDR2 FQNNGV. The CDR3 contains 14 residues. In DNA, the CDR3 is TGTGCCAGCAGCTTATCTGTGACAGGGGATGGCTACACCTTC. It codes for CASSLSVTGDGYTF.

This clonotype has ten or more counts. The chain couples TRBV12-3 or TRBV12-4 to TRBJ2-1; tentatively, D is TRBD2 (6 bases). The CDR3 has 14 residues. Trimming cost V 11 bases and J 2 bases, with 16 bases left between them. CDR3 DNA: TGTGCCTCGTACGGCGGGAACACCTACAATGAGCAGTTCTTC. Translated, it gives CASYGGNTYNEQFF.

This clonotype showed up many times. The chain couples TRBV6-2 or TRBV6-3 to TRBJ1-6; 7 positions agree with TRBD1. This CDR3 comprises 15 residues. V shed 0 bases, J shed 4 bases, and the junction held 0 bases outside the gene matches. In germline, CDR1 is MNHEY, CDR2 SVGEGT. The CDR3 region is CASSYSGQYNSPLHF. The DNA for the CDR3 is TGTGCCAGCAGTTACTCGGGACAGTATAATTCACCCCTCCACTTT.

The table lists this clonotype with many counts. The chain joins TRBV20-1 to TRBJ2-5; 8 bases match TRBD2. The germline V gene has CDR1 DFQATT and CDR2 SNEGSKA (reference sequence). The CDR3 contains 12 residues. J gave up 5 bases and V 3 bases, and 2 bases lay outside the gene matches. The CDR3 DNA sequence: TGCAGTGCTAGCGGGAGGGAGGAGACCCAGTACTTC. Its protein is CSASGREETQYF.

The chain combines TRBV12-3 or TRBV12-4 with TRBJ1-4; 12 bases are a match to TRBD1. J was trimmed by 8 bases and V by 4 bases; bases with no gene match: 8. The CDR3 sequence is 16 residues long. In DNA, the CDR3 is TGTGCCAGCAGTTCCGGGACAGGGGGCTTACGAGAAAAACTGTTTTTT. Translation gives CASSSGTGGLREKLFF.

This clonotype was observed a handful of times. This chain connects TRBV5-1 to TRBJ2-3; 7 nucleotides agree with TRBD2. Unmatched junction bases numbered 14, after V lost 4 bases and J lost 0 bases. The CDR3 length is 18 residues. CDR1 is SGHRS and CDR2 is YFSETQ in the germline V gene. The CDR3 protein is CASSPKWGGRGSTDTQYF. The CDR3 DNA sequence: TGCGCCAGCAGCCCTAAATGGGGCGGGAGAGGGAGCACAGATACGCAGTATTTT.

V usage is TRBV5-8 and J usage is TRBJ1-1; D perhaps matches TRBD1 (5 bases). Between the trimmed V and J ends, which lost 5 bases and 2 bases, there was a span of 16 bases. The CDR3 has 15 amino acids. Germline V gives CDR1 SGHTS, CDR2 YDEGEE. The chain's CDR3 is CASSWVPRDNTEAFF. CDR3 nucleotides: TGTGCCAGCAGTTGGGTCCCGAGGGACAACACTGAAGCTTTCTTT.

Ten or more counts support this clonotype. The chain joins TRBV12-3 or TRBV12-4 to TRBJ1-4; the match to TRBD1 covers 8 bases. Losses at the gene ends were 3 bases for V and 4 bases for J; bases not matched to a gene: 7. The CDR3 spans 16 residues. The CDR3 reads CASSFSRTGINEKLFF. CDR3 coding DNA: TGTGCCAGCAGTTTTTCACGGACAGGGATTAATGAAAAACTGTTTTTT.

V gene TRBV7-9 combines with J gene TRBJ1-2, with 8 bases lining up with TRBD1. This CDR3 is 13 amino acids long. With V trimmed by 4 bases and J by 6 bases, 4 bases remained unmatched. The V gene's germline CDR1 is SEHNR and CDR2 FQNEAQ (reference sequence). This chain's CDR3 is CASSWTGSDGYTF. CDR3 coding DNA: TGTGCCAGCAGCTGGACAGGGAGTGATGGCTACACCTTC.

The chain uses TRBV2 and TRBJ1-1; D is ambiguous. The ends were cut back, 11 bases at V and 6 bases at J, with 16 bases in the middle. This CDR3 spans 12 amino acids. The germline V gene has CDR1 SNHLY and CDR2 FYNNEI. CDR3: CAGGDGVAEAFF. CDR3 sequence (DNA): TGTGCCGGCGGTGATGGGGTCGCTGAAGCTTTCTTT.

The sample holds many counts of this clonotype. The chain employs TRBV30 and TRBJ1-1; possible D gene TRBD1, 6 bases. From germline, CDR1 is GTSNPN and CDR2 SVGIG (reference sequence). V was cut by 7 bases and J by 5 bases, with 14 bases left in between. This CDR3 comprises 12 residues. The CDR3 protein is CAYLTGSTEAFF. Here the CDR3 DNA reads TGTGCCTACCTAACAGGGAGTACTGAAGCTTTCTTT.

About this clonotype: One base away lies a much larger clone, so this may be a sequencing read error. The chain links TRBV7-3 to TRBJ1-1; the match to TRBD1 covers 8 bases. Germline CDR1 is SGHTA and CDR2 is FQGTGA. CDR3 size: 15 residues. CDR3: CASSLSPTGDTEALF. The CDR3 DNA is TGTGCCAGCAGCTTATCTCCGACAGGGGACACTGAAGCTTTGTTT.

This clonotype has a count of ten or more. The V and J genes are TRBV12-3 or TRBV12-4 and TRBJ1-1; D ambiguous. With 3 bases removed from V and 5 bases from J, the gap between germline ends came to 10 bases. The CDR3 length is 13 residues. In DNA, the CDR3 is TGTGCCAGCAGTTTGCAGGTTCGGACTGAAGCTTTCTTT. The encoded protein is CASSLQVRTEAFF.

This clonotype was seen a handful of times. The rearrangement links TRBV20-1 to TRBJ2-7; unclear D gene. Trimming left V 2 bases short and J 0 bases short, with 11 bases between. The germline V gene encodes CDR1 DFQATT and CDR2 SNEGSKA (reference sequence). The length of the CDR3 is 14 residues. The CDR3 here is CSARPRESSYEQYF. As DNA, the CDR3 is TGCAGTGCTAGACCAAGAGAGAGCTCCTACGAGCAGTACTTC.

Concerning this clonotype: A much larger clonotype is one base distant, so this may be a read error. It is likely a read error, because the conserved phenylalanine at the end of the CDR3 is missing. The V gene is TRBV13, the J gene TRBJ2-3, with 11 bases identical to TRBD1. This CDR3 comprises 16 residues. The ends lost 5 bases at V and 4 bases at J; junction bases unmatched: 8. CDR1 and CDR2 from the germline V gene are PRHDT and FYEKMQ (reference sequence). The CDR3 sequence is CASSPGTGGFSDTQYY. The CDR3 DNA is TGTGCCAGCAGCCCCGGGACAGGGGGTTTCTCAGATACGCAGTATTAT.